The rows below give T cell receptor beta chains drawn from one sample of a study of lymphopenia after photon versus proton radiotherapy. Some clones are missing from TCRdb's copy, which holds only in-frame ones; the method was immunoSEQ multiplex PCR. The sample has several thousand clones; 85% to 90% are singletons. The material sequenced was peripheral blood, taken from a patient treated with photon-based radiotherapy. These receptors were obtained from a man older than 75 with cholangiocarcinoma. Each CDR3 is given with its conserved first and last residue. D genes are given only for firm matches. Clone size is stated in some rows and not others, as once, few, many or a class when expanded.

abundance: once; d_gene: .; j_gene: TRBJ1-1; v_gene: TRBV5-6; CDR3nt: TGTGCCAGCAGCCGAATAACAGTGAACACTGAAGCTTTCTTT; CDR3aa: CASSRITVNTEAFF
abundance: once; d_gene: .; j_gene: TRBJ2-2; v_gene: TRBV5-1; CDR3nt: TGCGCCAGCAGGCTGGTCCACGGGAACGCGAACACCGGGGAGCTGTTTTTT; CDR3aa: CASRLVHGNANTGELFF
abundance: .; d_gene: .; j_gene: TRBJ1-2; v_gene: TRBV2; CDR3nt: TGTGCCAGCAGTCCTTCGCAGGGCGGCTACACCTTC; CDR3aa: CASSPSQGGYTF
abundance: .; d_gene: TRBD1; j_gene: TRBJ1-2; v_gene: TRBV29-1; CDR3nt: TGCAGCGCTGGGGGGGACAGAAACTATGGCTACACCTTC; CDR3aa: CSAGGDRNYGYTF
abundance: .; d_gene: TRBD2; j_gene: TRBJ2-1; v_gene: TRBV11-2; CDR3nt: TGTGCCAGCAGCTTAGGGCGAAAGACTAGCGGGGATTACAATGAGCAGTTCTTC; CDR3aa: CASSLGRKTSGDYNEQFF
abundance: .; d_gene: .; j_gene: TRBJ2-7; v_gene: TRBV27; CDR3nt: TGTGCCAGCAGTTTTTTGAGGGGCTCCTACGAGCAGTACTTC; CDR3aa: CASSFLRGSYEQYF
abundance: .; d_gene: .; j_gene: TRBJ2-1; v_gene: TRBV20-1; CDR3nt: TGCAGTGCTAGGGACCCCAATGAGCAGTTCTTC; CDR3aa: CSARDPNEQFF
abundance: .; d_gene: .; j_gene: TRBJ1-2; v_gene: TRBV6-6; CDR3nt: TGTGCCAGCAGTGGGGCCCGGTGGGATGCGCGTGGCTACACCTTC; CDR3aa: CASSGARWDARGYTF
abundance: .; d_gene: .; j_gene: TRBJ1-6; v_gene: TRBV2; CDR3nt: TGTGCCAGCAGTGTGGGAGGTAGCTCCTATAATTCACCCCTCCACTTT; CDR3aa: CASSVGGSSYNSPLHF
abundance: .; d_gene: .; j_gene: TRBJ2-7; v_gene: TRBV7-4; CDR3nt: TGTGCCAGCAGCCCGAACCCCCTCCACGAGCAGTACTTC; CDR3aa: CASSPNPLHEQYF
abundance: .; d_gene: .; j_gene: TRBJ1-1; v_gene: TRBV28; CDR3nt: TGTGCCAGCAGTTTAGGGGGGGAGGGCAACACTGAAGCTTTCTTT; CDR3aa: CASSLGGEGNTEAFF
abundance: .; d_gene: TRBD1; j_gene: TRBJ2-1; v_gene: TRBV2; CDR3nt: TGTGCCAGCAACCGGGACAGGGCTTGGAATGAGCAGTTCTTC; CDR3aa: CASNRDRAWNEQFF
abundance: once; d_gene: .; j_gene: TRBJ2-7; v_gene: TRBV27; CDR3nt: TGTGCCAGCAGTTCTGGGATGACAGGCAGACCCTACGAGCAGTACTTC; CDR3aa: CASSSGMTGRPYEQYF
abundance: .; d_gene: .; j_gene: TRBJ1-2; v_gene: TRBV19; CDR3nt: TGTGCCAGTAGTATAAACAGCATCTATGGCTACACCTTC; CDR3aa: CASSINSIYGYTF
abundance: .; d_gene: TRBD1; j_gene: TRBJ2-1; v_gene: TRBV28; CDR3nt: TGTGCCAGCAGTTCCAGTACGGACAGGGGTCACAATGAGCAGTTCTTC; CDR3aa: CASSSSTDRGHNEQFF
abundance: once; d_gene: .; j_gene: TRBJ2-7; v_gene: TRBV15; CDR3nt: TGTGCCACCAGCAGAGATCCCCAGATTCTCTACGAGCAGTACTTC; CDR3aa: CATSRDPQILYEQYF
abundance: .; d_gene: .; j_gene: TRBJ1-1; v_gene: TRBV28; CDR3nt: TGTGCCAGCTCTACGGTGAACACTGAAGCTTTCTTT; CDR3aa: CASSTVNTEAFF
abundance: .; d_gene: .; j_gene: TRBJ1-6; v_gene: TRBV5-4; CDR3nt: TGTGCCAGCAGCTTGCTTGGGGGCTCATATAATTCACCCCTCCACTTT; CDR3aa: CASSLLGGSYNSPLHF
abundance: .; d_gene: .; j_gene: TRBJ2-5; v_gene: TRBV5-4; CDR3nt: TGTGCCAGCAGCTTGGCGCCGTCGGGACTTGGTGATCAAGAGACCCAGTACTTC; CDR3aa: CASSLAPSGLGDQETQYF
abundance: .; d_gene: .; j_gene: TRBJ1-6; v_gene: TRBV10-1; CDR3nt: TGCGCCAGCAGTGAGTCGGGAGGGACCCTCCACTTT; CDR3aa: CASSESGGTLHF
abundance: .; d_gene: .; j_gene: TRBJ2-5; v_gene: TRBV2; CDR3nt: TGTGCCAGCAGTGCTGAATCGGGGGCAGAGACCCAGTACTTC; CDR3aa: CASSAESGAETQYF
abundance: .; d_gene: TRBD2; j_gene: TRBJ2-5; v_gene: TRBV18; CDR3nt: TGTGCCAGCTCACCGGGACTAGCGGGGGTAGAGACCCAGTACTTC; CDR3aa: CASSPGLAGVETQYF
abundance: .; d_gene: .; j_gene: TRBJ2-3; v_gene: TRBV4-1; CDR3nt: TGCGCCAGCAGCCAAGATACGCGGAACACAGATACGCAGTATTTT; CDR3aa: CASSQDTRNTDTQYF
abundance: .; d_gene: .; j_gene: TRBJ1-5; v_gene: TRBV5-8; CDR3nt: TGTGCCAGCAGCTTCGGGGAGTATAGCAATCAGCCCCAGCATTTT; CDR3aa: CASSFGEYSNQPQHF
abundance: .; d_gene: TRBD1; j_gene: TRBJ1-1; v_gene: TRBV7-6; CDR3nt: TGTGCCAGCAGCAATCCTCCGGGACAGGGAAATATGGGCACTGAAGCTTTCTTT; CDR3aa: CASSNPPGQGNMGTEAFF
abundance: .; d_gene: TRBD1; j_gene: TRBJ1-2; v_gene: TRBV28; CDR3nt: TGTGCCAGCAGTTCAGACCCCCGGACAGGGGCGAATGGCTACACCTTC; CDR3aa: CASSSDPRTGANGYTF